This TCR beta chain emerged from a study of long-term antiretroviral therapy in people with HIV. In its sample, this clone was seen once. Per the germline V gene, CDR1 is SGHVS and CDR2 is FNYEAQ. V was cut by 0 bases and J by 3 bases, with 12 bases left in between. The length of the CDR3 is 15 residues. The authors ran the immunoSEQ assay, v3.0, at survey level. Generated by immunoSEQ multiplex PCR, the TCRdb table keeps only in-frame clones and is missing some. The data show under 30,000 clones, approximately 95% seen once. Inclusion required at least two post-ART and at least one pre-ART PBMC samples.

The sequenced sample was unsorted PBMCs, obtained 4.8 to 5 years after starting antiretroviral therapy. This receptor was identified in a woman aged 45 to 65 with HIV. The V gene is TRBV7-6, the J gene TRBJ2-7, with D possibly TRBD1 on 5 matching bases. Here the CDR3 reads CASSLAKDSHYEQYF. In DNA form, the CDR3 reads TGTGCCAGCAGCTTAGCGAAAGACAGCCACTACGAGCAGTACTTC.